This is a list of T cell receptor beta chains from one sample in a study of cytomegalovirus exposure and HLA in healthy donors. Produced via immunoSEQ multiplex PCR; TCRdb's table is partial and in-frame only. The table for this sample gives about 140,000 clones. The sequenced material came from PBMCs. The origin of the receptors is a woman aged 18-30 years in good health and CMV-seronegative. Each CDR3 is given with its conserved first and last residue. D genes are given only for firm matches.

>16|-|TRBJ2-1|TRBV4-3
TGCGCCAGCAGCCGCACAGGGACCAGTTCCTACAATGAGCAGTTCTTC
CASSRTGTSSYNEQFF
>15|-|TRBJ1-1|TRBV27
TGTGCCAGCAGTTTATCCCGGGGGGTAAAGACTGAAGCTTTCTTT
CASSLSRGVKTEAFF
>15|TRBD2|TRBJ2-1|TRBV7-7
TGTGCTAGCAGCTTAGGCCCTAGCGGATACAATGAGCAGTTCTTC
CASSLGPSGYNEQFF
>14|TRBD1|TRBJ2-7|TRBV19
TGTGCCAGCGCCTCCGGGACAGGGTTATACGAGCAGTACTTC
CASASGTGLYEQYF
>16|TRBD1|TRBJ1-2|TRBV7-2
TGTGCCAGCAGCTTAGAAGGGACAGGGGGGCGGATGGGCTACACCTTC
CASSLEGTGGRMGYTF
>13|-|TRBJ2-7|TRBV10-3
TGTGCCATCAGTGTTAGCGGCTCCTACGAGCAGTACTTC
CAISVSGSYEQYF
>16|TRBD2|TRBJ2-1|TRBV7-3
TGTGCCAGCAGCCTTGCTAGCGGGAGGTTCAGCGATGAGCAGTTCTTC
CASSLASGRFSDEQFF
>13|TRBD1|TRBJ1-2|TRBV29-1
TGCAGCGTTGACGACAGGGGGCGAGGTGGCTACACCTTC
CSVDDRGRGGYTF
>14|-|TRBJ2-3|TRBV25-1
TGTGCCAGCAGTGAACGTCGAGCCACAGATACGCAGTATTTT
CASSERRATDTQYF
>17|TRBD1|TRBJ2-1|TRBV4-3
TGCGCCAGCAGCCCAGTTGGGGGACAGATTACGAGGAGTGAGCAGTTCTTC
CASSPVGGQITRSEQFF
>15|TRBD1|TRBJ1-3|TRBV11-2
TGTGCCAGCAGCTCACAGGGGGCGCCGGGAAACACCATATATTTT
CASSSQGAPGNTIYF
>12|TRBD1|TRBJ2-1|TRBV7-9
TGTGCCAGTGGGGGACAGTACAATGAGCAGTTCTTC
CASGGQYNEQFF
>15|TRBD1|TRBJ1-1|TRBV9
TGTGCCAGCAGCGTTCAGGGGGACCCGAACACTGAAGCTTTCTTT
CASSVQGDPNTEAFF
>13|-|TRBJ2-1|TRBV11-2
TGTGCCAGCAGCTTAGCGCTATACAATGAGCAGTTCTTC
CASSLALYNEQFF
>18|-|TRBJ2-7|TRBV7-2
TGTGCCAGCAGCTTAGGTCAGGCAGCACGGACTTTGTTTTACGAGCAGTACTTC
CASSLGQAARTLFYEQYF
>13|-|TRBJ1-1|TRBV6-1
TGTGCCAGCAGTAAACAGGGAGTGACTGAAGCTTTCTTT
CASSKQGVTEAFF
>15|-|TRBJ2-5|TRBV27
TGTGCCAGCAGTTTGTTGCCTCTAAGGGGAGAGACCCAGTACTTC
CASSLLPLRGETQYF
>15|TRBD2|TRBJ2-3|TRBV4-1
TGCGCCAGCAGCCCCACCGGCCGGGAGGCAGATACGCAGTATTTT
CASSPTGREADTQYF
>14|-|TRBJ1-2|TRBV6-1
TGTGCCAGCAGTCGGGACTCCGTCATATATGGCTACACCTTC
CASSRDSVIYGYTF
>14|-|TRBJ2-3|TRBV5-1
TGCGCCAGCAGCTTGTCGGGAGGCACAGATACGCAGTATTTT
CASSLSGGTDTQYF
>12|TRBD1|TRBJ2-7|TRBV29-1
TGCAGCGTTGATCCCGGGACAGGGGAGCAGTACTTC
CSVDPGTGEQYF
>12|TRBD1|TRBJ2-7|TRBV11-2
TGTGCCAGCAGCCCGCGTCCGGGACAGAGGAGCTTC
CASSPRPGQRSF
>16|TRBD2|TRBJ2-5|TRBV14
TGTGCCAGCAGCCAGTGGACTAGCGGGAGGGGTGAGACCCAGTACTTC
CASSQWTSGRGETQYF
>16|TRBD1|TRBJ1-6|TRBV30
TGTGCCTGGAGTGTAGGAGGGGGCGACTATAATTCACCCCTCCACTTT
CAWSVGGGDYNSPLHF
>14|-|TRBJ1-3|TRBV28
TGTGCCAGCAGTCTCCCGTACTCTGGAAACACCATATATTTT
CASSLPYSGNTIYF
>14|-|TRBJ1-5|TRBV27
TGTGCCAGCAGCTCAATCGGGAGCAATCAGCCCCAGCATTTT
CASSSIGSNQPQHF
>15|-|TRBJ2-5|TRBV6-1
TGTGCCAGCAGTGAAGATAATCAGGGGGGAGAGACCCAGTACTTC
CASSEDNQGGETQYF
>13|TRBD1|TRBJ2-1|TRBV10-3
TGTGCCATCAGTGAGAGACAGGGCAATGAGCAGTTCTTC
CAISERQGNEQFF
>15|TRBD1|TRBJ2-3|TRBV5-3
TGTGCCAGAGACCGGGACAGGGGGGCCACAGATACGCAGTATTTT
CARDRDRGATDTQYF
>15|-|TRBJ1-1|TRBV5-5
TGTGCCAGCAGCTCTCCGACAGGATTGAACACTGAAGCTTTCTTT
CASSSPTGLNTEAFF
>15|-|TRBJ2-2|TRBV5-1
TGCGCCAGCAGCCGGGAACTTTCTAGAGCCGGGGAGCTGTTTTTT
CASSRELSRAGELFF
>15|TRBD2|TRBJ2-1|TRBV11-2
TGTGCCAGCAGCGCGTGGGAGGGGTCCTACAATGAGCAGTTCTTC
CASSAWEGSYNEQFF
>18|TRBD2|TRBJ2-7|TRBV14
TGTGCCAGCAGCCAAGCACTAGCGGGAGGTCTTTTTATCTACGAGCAGTACTTC
CASSQALAGGLFIYEQYF
>14|TRBD2|TRBJ2-7|TRBV7-9
TGTGCCAGCAGCCCACGGGGGGAAAACTACGAGCAGTACTTC
CASSPRGENYEQYF
>16|TRBD2|TRBJ2-3|TRBV28
TGTGCCAGCAGTTTATTGACTAGCGGCCCCACAGATACGCAGTATTTT
CASSLLTSGPTDTQYF
>18|TRBD2|TRBJ2-1|TRBV4-3
TGCGCCAGCAGCCAAGAGTTGGCACTAGCGGGAACCTACAATGAGCAGTTCTTC
CASSQELALAGTYNEQFF
>16|TRBD1|TRBJ1-4|TRBV11-3
TGTGCCAGCAGCCTAGGGGACAGCCCAACTAATGAAAAACTGTTTTTT
CASSLGDSPTNEKLFF
>17|-|TRBJ2-1|TRBV4-2
TGTGCCAGCAGCCAAGTAGCCGGGATGGGGTCATTAGGTGAGCAGTTCTTC
CASSQVAGMGSLGEQFF
>13|TRBD1|TRBJ1-5|TRBV10-3
TGTGCCATCAGCGACAGGGCCGGGCAGCCCCAGCATTTT
CAISDRAGQPQHF
>15|TRBD2|TRBJ2-7|TRBV19
TGTGCCAGTAGTATACCGGGACTAGCGGGTGGCGAGCAGTACTTC
CASSIPGLAGGEQYF
>16|-|TRBJ2-5|TRBV1
TGCACCAGCAGCCAAGATCCTAGGACTATCTTGGAGACCCAGTACTTC
CTSSQDPRTILETQYF